This T cell receptor (beta chain) was found in a study of cytomegalovirus exposure and HLA in healthy donors. Study-level findings and limits: TCR beta V segments were, for the most part, productive about 87% or about 30% of the time in an earlier analysis.

PCR employed 60 Vbeta and 13 Jbeta primers. This table comes from immunoSEQ multiplex PCR, and its TCRdb copy is limited to in-frame clones, with some not included. The top ten clones hold about an eighth of a sample with approximately 140,000 clones, 73% of them seen once. There are 15 residues in the CDR3. Germline V lookup: CDR1 SGHTA, CDR2 FQGNSA. V gave up 5 bases and J gave up 3 bases, with 13 bases separating them. Comment on this clone: Antigen unknown.

The sequencing sample was made of PBMCs. The sequence was collected from a human donor in good health. This chain joins TRBV7-2 and TRBJ2-2; the D gene is possibly TRBD1 (6 bases). The CDR3 is CASSLRGQDTGELFF. For the CDR3, the DNA is TGTGCCAGCAGCCTCAGGGGCCAAGACACCGGGGAGCTGTTTTTT.